This record covers a single T cell receptor beta chain. This clonotype was recorded at least ten times. Its antigen has not been determined. No quality values exist for individual bases; no much larger clone is one base distant. The sample originates from a study of early T cells in non-severe SARS-CoV-2 infection (dated by TCRdb to 2020 to 2022). Notes on the research overall: TCR sequencing used bulk RNA from unsorted whole blood, so alpha and beta chains could not be paired.

A case-control design nested within a healthcare worker cohort in London, UK, was used, with weekly nasopharyngeal swab PCR tests and blood sampling performed. Healthcare workers were recruited between 23 and 31 March 2020, during the week of the UK lockdown, and were followed weekly for up to 16 weeks. The library relied on 5' RACE. The listed sequencing device is NextSeq 500. To correct for sequencing error and PCR bias, the TCR library protocol tagged individual cDNA molecules with unique molecular identifiers. Both TCR alpha and beta chains were sequenced, and tight co-correlation was observed between alpha and beta sequence abundances in each sample. The paper's data handling went like this. V gene, J gene and CDR3 annotation of TCR sequences was performed with Decombinator V4. Expanded TCRs were defined as changing significantly between any two time points under a Poisson model with p below 0.0001. TCR abundances were normalised to the total number of TCRs sequenced per sample and expressed as counts per million. TRAV1-2 paired with TRAJ12, TRAJ20 or TRAJ33 defined MAIT TCRs, while TRAV10 paired with TRAJ18 defined iNKT TCRs. VDJdb, accessed on 1 November 2021, was searched for TCRs annotated for CMV, EBV and SARS-CoV-2, and TCRs annotated for more than one antigen were excluded. TCRdb reran the public reads through fastp at Q25 and MiXCR, keeping productive beta chains. Every entry covers one CDR3 protein and lists the most common genes and DNA from its rows. Here the V and J calls rest on TCRdb's processing, not on the authors' analysis. Here the sample has roughly 58,000 distinct CDR3 sequences; under 7.5% occur a single time. The ten largest clones represent 3% to 4% of the sample.

V loses 6 bases, J loses 0 bases, and the germline ends lie 9 bases apart. In the germline V gene, CDR1 corresponds to SGHDN and CDR2 to FVKESK. The CDR3 goes from the cysteine to the phenylalanine over 15 residues. Left in the record is the CDR3 DNA by itself, 45 bases read in frame from the first base. Results and caveats for the whole study, not just this receptor: Matching against VDJdb was skewed toward anti-spike CD8 responses, likely underestimated virus-specific expansions, and missed private and CD4 specificities.

The rearranged chain carries TRBV14 and TRBJ2-6, with the D gene not clear enough to name. Material for sequencing was whole blood. The source of this sequence is an adult who was a healthcare worker with PCR-confirmed SARS-CoV-2 infection or an uninfected control (not recorded which). The DNA sequence is given as TGTGCCAGCAGGGGAACCCTCTCTGGGGCCAACGTCCTGACTTTC. Translated, it gives CASRGTLSGANVLTF.